The clone carrying this T cell receptor beta chain was counted at least ten times. Antigen specificity is unknown. V lost 5 bases, J lost 0 bases, and 6 bases stayed unmatched. The germline V gene encodes CDR1 SGHRS and CDR2 YFSETQ. This CDR3 has 16 amino acids. The cDNA was synthesized by 5'RACE incorporating 10-nucleotide random UMIs. Using its own MiXCR run on the 5' RACE reads, TCRdb lists one record per CDR3 protein. The sample consists of roughly 74,000 distinct CDR3 sequences, around 5.2% of them appearing once. The entry originates in a study of neurological immune-mediated disorders. The wider study: Of the approximately 34 patients who had multiple sclerosis, about 30 had the relapsing-remitting form and 3 had the secondary progressive form.

Whole-study findings and limits: No CDR3 amino acid sequences were shared by expanded clones across subjects, suggesting private repertoires in all groups.

The J gene is TRBJ1-4, the V gene TRBV5-1; 8 nucleotides align to TRBD1. The receptor's source is a man aged 18 to 29 with multiple sclerosis. The material sequenced was PBMCs. CDR3 protein: CASRGAGGATNEKLFF. In DNA form, the CDR3 reads TGCGCCAGCAGGGGGGCAGGGGGCGCAACTAATGAAAAACTGTTTTTT. Looking up the rest from reference TRBV5-1 and TRBJ1-4 gives the full variable domain: KAGVTQTPRYLIKTRGQQVTLSCSPISGHRSVSWYQQTPGQGLQFLFEYFSETQRNKGNFPGRFSGRQFSNSRSEMNVSTLELGDSALYLCASRGAGGATNEKLFFGSGTQLSVL.